The source of this T cell receptor beta chain is a study of blood T cell repertoires in COVID-19. As originally analysed: Amplification with reference gene primers provided the estimates of nucleated cell counts. TCRdb's copy holds only in-frame clones and misses some; the assay was immunoSEQ multiplex PCR. The D gene and trimming were derived from the DNA, and the V and J assignments and clone size from that table. Of 150,000 to 200,000 clones detected, approximately 85% appear once; the ten largest clones hold roughly 9.7%. The length of the CDR3 is 15 residues. Germline-derived CDR1 and CDR2 are SGDLS and YYNGEE. V gave up 6 bases and J gave up 3 bases, with 18 bases separating them.

This rearrangement joins TRBV9 to TRBJ1-2; tentatively, D is TRBD1 (6 bases). The clonotype comes from a human donor with active or convalescent COVID-19. The donor label of this sample is uncertain. Material: peripheral blood. CDR3 in amino acids: CASTRSGGFDYGYTF. CDR3 bases: TGTGCCAGCACCCGTAGTGGGGGCTTCGACTATGGCTACACCTTC.